This T cell receptor (beta chain) was sequenced in a study of T cells in Graves' hyperthyroidism and ophthalmopathy. RNA transcripts served as the template for amplifying TCR beta CDR3 regions. First-round RT-PCR targeting the TCR CDR3 was performed with the HTBI primer set. MiXCR, applied by TCRdb to the multiplex PCR reads, yields one record per CDR3 protein. This sample has 450,000 to 650,000 distinct CDR3 sequences, with roughly 20% found just once. The CDR3 runs 15 residues. The V gene lost 1 base and the J gene lost 2 bases, with 12 bases spanning the gap. This clonotype has a count of ten or more.

The receptor was isolated from a man aged 18 to 29 with Graves' hyperthyroidism. V is TRBV12-3 or TRBV12-4 and J is TRBJ2-7, with D possibly TRBD2 on 5 matching bases. Material: blood. The DNA of the CDR3 is TGTGCCAGCAGTTTAGGGGGAGATTGGACCTACGAGCAGTACTTC. It codes for CASSLGGDWTYEQYF.